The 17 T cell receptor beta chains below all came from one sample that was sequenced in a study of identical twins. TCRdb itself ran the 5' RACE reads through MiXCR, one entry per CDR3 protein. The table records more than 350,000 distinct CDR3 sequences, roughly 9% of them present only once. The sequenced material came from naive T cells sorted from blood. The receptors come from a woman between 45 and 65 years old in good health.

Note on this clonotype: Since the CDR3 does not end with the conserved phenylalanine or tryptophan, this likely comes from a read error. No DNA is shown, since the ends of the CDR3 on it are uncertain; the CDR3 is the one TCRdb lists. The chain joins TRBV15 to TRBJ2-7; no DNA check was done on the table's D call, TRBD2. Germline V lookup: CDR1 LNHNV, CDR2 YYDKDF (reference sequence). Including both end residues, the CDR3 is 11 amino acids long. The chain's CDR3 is CATSRVVPRLA.

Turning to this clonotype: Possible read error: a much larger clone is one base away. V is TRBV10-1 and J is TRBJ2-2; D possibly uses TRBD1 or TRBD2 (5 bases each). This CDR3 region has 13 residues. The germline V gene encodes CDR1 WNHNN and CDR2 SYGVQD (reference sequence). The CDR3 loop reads CASRATGTGDLFF. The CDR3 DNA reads TGCGCCAGCAGGGCTACTGGTACCGGGGACCTGTTTTTT.

CDR3 in amino acids: CASSLGGQAGPQETQYF. The CDR3 DNA sequence: TGCGCCAGCAGCTTGGGGGGACAGGCAGGACCCCAAGAGACCCAGTACTTC. The chain has TRBV5-1 and TRBJ2-5, with TRBD1 matching 8 bases. The V gene's germline CDR1 is SGHRS and CDR2 YFSETQ. The V and J ends lost 0 bases and 1 base, in that order; junction bases with no gene match: 8. The length of the CDR3 is 17 residues.

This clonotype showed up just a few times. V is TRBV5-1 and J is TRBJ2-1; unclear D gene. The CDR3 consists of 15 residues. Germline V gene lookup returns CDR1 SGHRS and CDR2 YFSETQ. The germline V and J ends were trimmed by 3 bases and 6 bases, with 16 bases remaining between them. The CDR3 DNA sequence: TGCGCCAGCAGCTCGAACCTTCGGAGCCTCAATGAGCAGTTCTTC. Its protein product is CASSSNLRSLNEQFF.

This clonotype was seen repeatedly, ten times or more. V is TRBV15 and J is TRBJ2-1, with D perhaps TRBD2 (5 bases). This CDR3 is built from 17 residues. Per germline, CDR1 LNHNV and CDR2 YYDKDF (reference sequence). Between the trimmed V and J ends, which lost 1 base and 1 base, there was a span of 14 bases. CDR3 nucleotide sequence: TGTGCCACCAGCAGAGGAGGGAATCTAAATTCCTACAATGAGCAGTTCTTC. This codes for CATSRGGNLNSYNEQFF.

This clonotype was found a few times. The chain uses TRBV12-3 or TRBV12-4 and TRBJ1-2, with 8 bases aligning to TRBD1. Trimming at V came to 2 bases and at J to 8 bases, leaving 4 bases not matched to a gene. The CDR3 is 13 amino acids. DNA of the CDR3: TGTGCCAGCAGTTTACCCAGGGGGCTGGGCTACACCTTC. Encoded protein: CASSLPRGLGYTF.

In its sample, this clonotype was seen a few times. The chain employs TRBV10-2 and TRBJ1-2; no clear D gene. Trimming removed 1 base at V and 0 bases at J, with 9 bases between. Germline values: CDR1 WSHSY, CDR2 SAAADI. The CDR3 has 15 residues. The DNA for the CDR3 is TGCGCCAGCAGTGAGTTTGGCTATCCTAACTATGGCTACACCTTC. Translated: CASSEFGYPNYGYTF.

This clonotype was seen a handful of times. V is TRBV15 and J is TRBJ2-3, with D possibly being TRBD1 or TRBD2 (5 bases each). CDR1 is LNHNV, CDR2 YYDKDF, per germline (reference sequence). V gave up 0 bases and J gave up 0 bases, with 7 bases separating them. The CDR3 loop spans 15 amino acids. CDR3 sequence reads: CATSRDRDSTDTQYF. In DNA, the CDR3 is TGTGCCACCAGCAGAGACCGGGACAGCACAGATACGCAGTATTTT.

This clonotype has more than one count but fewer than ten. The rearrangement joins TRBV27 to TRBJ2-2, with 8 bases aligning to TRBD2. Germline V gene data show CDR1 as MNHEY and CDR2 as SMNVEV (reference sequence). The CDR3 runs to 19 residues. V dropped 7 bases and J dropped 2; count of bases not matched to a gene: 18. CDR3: CASTHLGAAGGLNTGELFF. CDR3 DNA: TGTGCCAGCACTCACCTGGGGGCCGCGGGAGGCCTTAACACCGGGGAGCTGTTTTTT.

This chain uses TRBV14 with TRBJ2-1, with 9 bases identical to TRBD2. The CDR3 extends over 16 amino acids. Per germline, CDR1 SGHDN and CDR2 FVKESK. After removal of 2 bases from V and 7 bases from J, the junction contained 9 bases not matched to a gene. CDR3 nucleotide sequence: TGTGCCAGCAGCCAAATGCCTGCGGGAGGGAGGAATGAGCAGTTCTTC. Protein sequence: CASSQMPAGGRNEQFF.

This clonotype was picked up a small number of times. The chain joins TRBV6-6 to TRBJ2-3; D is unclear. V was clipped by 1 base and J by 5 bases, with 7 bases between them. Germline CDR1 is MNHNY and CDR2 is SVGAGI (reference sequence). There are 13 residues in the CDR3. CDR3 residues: CASSYYFRDTQYF. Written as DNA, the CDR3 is TGTGCCAGCAGTTACTATTTTAGAGATACGCAGTATTTT.

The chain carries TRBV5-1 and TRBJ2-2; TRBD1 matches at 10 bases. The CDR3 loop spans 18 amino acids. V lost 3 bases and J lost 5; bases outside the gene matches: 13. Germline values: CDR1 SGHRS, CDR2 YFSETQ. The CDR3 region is CASSSSTGGVEWTGELFF. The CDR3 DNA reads TGCGCCAGCAGCTCCTCGACAGGGGGCGTTGAATGGACCGGGGAGCTGTTTTTT.

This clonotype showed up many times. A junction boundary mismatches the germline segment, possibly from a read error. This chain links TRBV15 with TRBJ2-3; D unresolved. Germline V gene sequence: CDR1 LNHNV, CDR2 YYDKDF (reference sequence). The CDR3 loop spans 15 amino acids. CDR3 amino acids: CATIRVTGSTDTQYF. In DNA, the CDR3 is TGTGCCACCATCAGAGTGACGGGTAGCACAGATACGCAGTATTTT. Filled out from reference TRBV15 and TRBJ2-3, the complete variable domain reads DAMVIQNPRYQVTQFGKPVTLSCSQTLNHNVMYWYQQKSSQAPKLLFHYYDKDFNNEADTPDNFQSRRPNTSFCFLDIRSPGLGDTAMYLCATIRVTGSTDTQYFGPGTRLTVL.

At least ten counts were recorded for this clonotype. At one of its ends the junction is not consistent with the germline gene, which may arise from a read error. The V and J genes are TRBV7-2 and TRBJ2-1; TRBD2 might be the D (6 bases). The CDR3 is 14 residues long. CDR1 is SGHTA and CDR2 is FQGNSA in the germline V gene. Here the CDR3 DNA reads TGTGCCAGCAGCCTAGCGAACTCCTACAATGAGCAGTTCTTC. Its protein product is CASSLANSYNEQFF.

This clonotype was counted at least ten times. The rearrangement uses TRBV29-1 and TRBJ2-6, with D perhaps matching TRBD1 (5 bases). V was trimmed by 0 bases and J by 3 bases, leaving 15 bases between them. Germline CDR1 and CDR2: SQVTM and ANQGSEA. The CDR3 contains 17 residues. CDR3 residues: CSVEDNVGVYGANVLTF. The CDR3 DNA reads TGCAGCGTTGAAGATAATGTAGGGGTCTATGGGGCCAACGTCCTGACTTTC.

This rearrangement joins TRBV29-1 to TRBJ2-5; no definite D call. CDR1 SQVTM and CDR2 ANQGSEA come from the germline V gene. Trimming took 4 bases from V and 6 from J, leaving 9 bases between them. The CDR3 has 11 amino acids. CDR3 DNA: TGCAGCGTTGCCTCAGGACAGACCCAGTACTTC. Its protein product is CSVASGQTQYF.

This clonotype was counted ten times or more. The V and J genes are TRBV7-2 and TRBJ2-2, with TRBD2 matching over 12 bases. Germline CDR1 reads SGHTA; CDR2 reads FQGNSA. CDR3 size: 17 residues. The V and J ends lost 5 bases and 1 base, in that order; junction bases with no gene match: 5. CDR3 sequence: CASSPTSGSLNTGELFF. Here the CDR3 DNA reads TGTGCCAGCAGCCCGACTAGCGGGAGCTTGAACACCGGGGAGCTGTTTTTT.